A single T cell receptor (beta chain) is shown here with its context. The data belong to a study of blood T cell repertoires in COVID-19. Study-wide context: Italy, Spain and the United States were the sources of the convalescent and acute COVID-19 samples. Sources were T cells, B-cell-depleted T cells, or PBMCs; the material itself was cDNA or gDNA.

The germline V gene has CDR1 MGHDK and CDR2 SYGVNS. This CDR3 has 13 residues. Trimming removed 5 bases at V and 0 bases at J, with 7 bases between. How the authors handled the data: Amplification from reference gene primers served as the basis for estimated nucleated cell counts. Clones were read by immunoSEQ multiplex PCR, and TCRdb kept only the in-frame ones, dropping some. The V and J calls and clone size are taken from that table; D and trimming were inferred from the DNA. Among around 280,000 clones listed, more than 85% were seen once. The chain is built from TRBV25-1 and TRBJ1-2; D remains ambiguous. Input material: peripheral blood. The TCR originated in a man aged 65-85 years with acute or convalescent COVID-19. The chain's CDR3 is CASSPDSNYGYTF. In nucleotides, the CDR3 is TGTGCCAGCAGTCCAGATTCTAACTATGGCTACACCTTC.